The rows below give T cell receptor beta chains drawn from one sample of a study of STAT3 mutations in large granular lymphocyte leukemia. Libraries were prepared by immunoSEQ multiplex PCR; TCRdb keeps only in-frame clonotypes and omits some of them. The sample records roughly 10,000 clones, more than 85% being singletons. Material for sequencing was peripheral blood mononuclear cells. These receptors were obtained from a man aged 55 to 69 with T-cell large granular lymphocyte leukemia. Some clones in this sample may be carry-over from other donors' samples. Each CDR3 is given with its conserved first and last residue. The D gene is left open where the match is weak. Size tells how often a clone was seen (once, few, many) or the class of an expanded clone, and some rows leave it out.

CDR3 protein,CDR3 DNA,D gene,clone size,J gene,V gene
CASSQDGASYEQYF,TGTGCCAGCAGCCAAGATGGGGCCTCCTACGAGCAGTACTTC,-,-,TRBJ2-7,TRBV4-2
CASGGALDGYTF,TGTGCTAGCGGAGGGGCGCTCGATGGCTACACCTTC,-,-,TRBJ1-2,TRBV12-5
CRAGERFF,TGCAGAGCAGGGGAAAGGTTCTTC,-,-,TRBJ2-1,TRBV20-1
CASSQGTGADTQYF,TGTGCCAGCAGCCAAGGGACAGGGGCGGATACGCAGTATTTT,TRBD1,-,TRBJ2-3,TRBV14
CASSSKTGEGNQPQHF,TGTGCCAGTAGCTCTAAAACAGGTGAGGGCAATCAGCCCCAGCATTTT,-,-,TRBJ1-5,TRBV19
CASSLVAGPQETQYF,TGCGCCAGCAGCTTGGTCGCGGGGCCCCAAGAGACCCAGTACTTC,-,-,TRBJ2-5,TRBV5-1
CASSLPGRLAKNIQYF,TGTGCCAGCAGCCTCCCGGGAAGACTAGCCAAAAACATTCAGTACTTC,-,-,TRBJ2-4,TRBV7-9
CASSPGGVYGYTF,TGTGCCAGCAGCCCCGGGGGGGTTTATGGCTACACCTTC,-,-,TRBJ1-2,TRBV11-2
CSVHTGGREQYF,TGCAGCGTCCATACGGGAGGACGAGAGCAGTACTTC,TRBD2,-,TRBJ2-7,TRBV29-1
CASSDRGGNTIYF,TGTGCCAGCAGCGACAGGGGTGGAAACACCATATATTTT,TRBD1,-,TRBJ1-3,TRBV5-4
CASSFGPPQGDMYEQYF,TGTGCCAGCAGCTTTGGCCCACCCCAGGGGGATATGTACGAGCAGTACTTC,TRBD1,-,TRBJ2-7,TRBV7-2
CASSLPGLAGGEQYF,TGTGCCAGCAGCTTACCGGGACTAGCGGGAGGCGAGCAGTACTTC,TRBD2,-,TRBJ2-7,TRBV5-4
CASSEGYLGAYGYTF,TGTGCCAGCAGTGAAGGGTACCTTGGGGCTTATGGCTACACCTTC,-,-,TRBJ1-2,TRBV6-1
CASSSQYEQYF,TGTGCCAGCAGCTCACAGTACGAGCAGTACTTC,-,-,TRBJ2-7,TRBV5-4
CSSRVLNTEAFF,TGCAGCTCCCGCGTATTGAACACTGAAGCTTTCTTT,-,-,TRBJ1-1,TRBV29-1
CASSVGGGLGAEAFF,TGTGCCAGCAGCGTAGGAGGGGGGCTCGGCGCTGAAGCTTTCTTT,-,-,TRBJ1-1,TRBV9
CASSLTSGSYEQYF,TGTGCCAGCAGCTTGACTAGCGGTTCCTACGAGCAGTACTTC,TRBD2,once,TRBJ2-7,TRBV5-4
CASSPTDSYEQYF,TGTGCCAGCAGCCCGACAGACTCCTACGAGCAGTACTTC,-,-,TRBJ2-7,TRBV11-2
CASSLGDGGGAQPQHF,TGTGCCAGCAGCTTGGGGGACGGGGGGGGCGCCCAGCCCCAGCATTTT,-,-,TRBJ1-5,TRBV5-6
CAWSGGRDMWDEQFF,TGTGCCTGGAGTGGGGGCCGGGACATGTGGGATGAGCAGTTCTTC,-,once,TRBJ2-1,TRBV30
CASSPPGTAQTYEQYF,TGTGCCAGCAGCCCACCCGGGACAGCCCAGACCTACGAGCAGTACTTC,TRBD1,-,TRBJ2-7,TRBV5-6
CASSQGLAGGEETQYF,TGTGCCAGCAGCCAGGGACTAGCGGGAGGTGAGGAGACCCAGTACTTC,TRBD2,-,TRBJ2-5,TRBV7-9
CSVGDRGTDTQYF,TGCAGCGTGGGGGACCGGGGGACAGATACGCAGTATTTT,-,-,TRBJ2-3,TRBV29-1
CASTQGRLAGVETQYF,TGCGCCAGCACCCAGGGGAGACTAGCGGGAGTAGAGACCCAGTACTTC,TRBD2,-,TRBJ2-5,TRBV5-1
CARSGGTVTDTQYF,TGTGCCAGAAGCGGTGGGACAGTCACAGATACGCAGTATTTT,TRBD1,-,TRBJ2-3,TRBV5-3
CASSSLGVNTGELFF,TGTGCCAGCAGCTCCCTCGGGGTGAACACCGGGGAGCTGTTTTTT,-,-,TRBJ2-2,TRBV11-3
CASSRPGHHNEQFF,TGTGCCAGTAGTAGACCGGGGCATCACAATGAGCAGTTCTTC,-,-,TRBJ2-1,TRBV19
CASRGNLGNEQFF,TGTGCCAGCAGAGGGAACCTGGGCAATGAGCAGTTCTTC,-,-,TRBJ2-1,TRBV2
CASSTGQGGDQPQHF,TGTGCCAGTAGTACGGGGCAGGGAGGGGATCAGCCCCAGCATTTT,-,-,TRBJ1-5,TRBV19
CASPPGTSGRNEQYF,TGTGCCAGCCCTCCCGGGACTAGCGGGAGAAACGAGCAGTACTTC,TRBD2,-,TRBJ2-7,TRBV2
CASSPKVTQYF,TGTGCCAGCAGCCCGAAGGTGACCCAGTACTTC,-,-,TRBJ2-5,TRBV6-6
CASSENRGNEQFF,TGCGCCAGCAGTGAGAACAGGGGGAATGAGCAGTTCTTC,TRBD1,-,TRBJ2-1,TRBV10-2
CASSPGHNYGYTF,TGTGCCAGCAGCCCGGGACATAACTATGGCTACACCTTC,-,few,TRBJ1-2,TRBV27
CASSRGQKGYGYTF,TGTGCCAGCAGCAGGGGACAGAAAGGGTATGGCTACACCTTC,TRBD1,-,TRBJ1-2,TRBV7-8
CASSQDLAGSNQPQHF,TGCGCCAGCAGCCAAGATCTCGCAGGGAGCAATCAGCCCCAGCATTTT,-,-,TRBJ1-5,TRBV4-1
CASSFWGGHEQYF,TGTGCCAGCAGCTTTTGGGGGGGCCACGAGCAGTACTTC,-,few,TRBJ2-7,TRBV7-2
CASSTLVGLSLYGYTF,TGTGCCAGCAGCACTTTGGTGGGTCTCTCCCTTTATGGCTACACCTTC,-,-,TRBJ1-2,TRBV5-6
CASSLPGRNDEAFF,TGTGCCAGCAGCTTGCCGGGACGAAATGATGAAGCTTTCTTT,-,-,TRBJ1-1,TRBV5-4
CASAGVSYEQYF,TGTGCCAGCGCCGGGGTGAGCTACGAGCAGTACTTC,-,-,TRBJ2-7,TRBV25-1
CASSWGLARSTDTQYF,TGTGCCAGCAGCTGGGGCCTAGCGCGAAGCACAGATACGCAGTATTTT,-,-,TRBJ2-3,TRBV7-8
CASSQREDNEQFF,TGTGCCAGCTCCCAGCGGGAGGACAATGAGCAGTTCTTC,TRBD2,once,TRBJ2-1,TRBV18
CAWTTGQFSGNTIYF,TGTGCCTGGACTACAGGACAGTTCTCTGGAAACACCATATATTTT,-,-,TRBJ1-3,TRBV30
CASSLAGGGRRQYF,TGTGCCAGCAGCTTAGCGGGTGGGGGAAGGCGGCAGTACTTC,-,few,TRBJ2-7,TRBV7-2
CASSLGGQGAETQYF,TGTGCCAGCAGCTTAGGAGGACAGGGGGCAGAGACCCAGTACTTC,TRBD1,-,TRBJ2-5,TRBV7-9
CASSLSRVSNQPQHF,TGTGCCAGCAGCCTGAGTAGGGTGAGCAATCAGCCCCAGCATTTT,-,-,TRBJ1-5,TRBV7-2
CASSWGTSGGYEQYF,TGCGCCAGCAGCTGGGGGACTAGCGGGGGCTACGAGCAGTACTTC,TRBD2,-,TRBJ2-7,TRBV5-1
CSVPGQGSIYEQYF,TGCAGCGTCCCGGGACAGGGGTCCATCTACGAGCAGTACTTC,TRBD1,-,TRBJ2-7,TRBV29-1
CASGLGSGTFNEKLFF,TGTGCTAGTGGCCTGGGGTCCGGGACGTTTAATGAAAAACTGTTTTTT,-,-,TRBJ1-4,TRBV12-5
CASSLEAGSGANVLTF,TGTGCCAGCAGCTTAGAGGCAGGGTCCGGGGCCAACGTCCTGACTTTC,-,-,TRBJ2-6,TRBV11-2
CASSWGSEQYF,TGTGCCAGCAGCTGGGGTAGTGAGCAGTACTTC,-,-,TRBJ2-7,TRBV5-4
CASSGTGEREQYF,TGTGCCAGCAGCGGCACAGGGGAGCGCGAGCAGTACTTC,TRBD1,-,TRBJ2-7,TRBV9
CASSPGTGAFYGYTF,TGCGCCAGCAGCCCCGGGACAGGGGCCTTCTATGGCTACACCTTC,TRBD1,-,TRBJ1-2,TRBV5-1
CASSLVGGSDTQYF,TGCGCCAGCAGCTTGGTAGGAGGGTCAGATACGCAGTATTTT,-,-,TRBJ2-3,TRBV5-1
CASSQDWGEQYF,TGTGCCAGCAGCCAAGATTGGGGCGAGCAGTACTTC,-,-,TRBJ2-7,TRBV14